This entry lists 10 T cell receptor beta chains sequenced from one sample in a study of blood T cell repertoires in COVID-19. Measured with immunoSEQ multiplex PCR; TCRdb has only the in-frame clones, and not every one. The sample has roughly 400,000 clones, roughly 90% seen once. Sequenced material: PBMCs or T cells enriched from blood (not recorded which). Receptors were obtained from a woman aged 40 to 50 with acute COVID-19.

V is TRBV5-5 and J is TRBJ2-3, with 7 positions matching TRBD2. Germline V gene data show CDR1 as SGHKS and CDR2 as YYEKEE (reference sequence). CDR3 length: 15 residues. V lost 5 bases, J lost 4 bases, and 10 bases stayed unmatched. The CDR3 is CASRGLGRGADTQYF. The CDR3 DNA reads as TGTGCCAGCAGGGGACTGGGGAGGGGCGCAGATACGCAGTATTTT. The full variable domain, in which reference TRBV5-5 and TRBJ2-3 provide the parts outside the CDR3, is DAGVTQSPTHLIKTRGQQVTLRCSPISGHKSVSWYQQVLGQGPQFIFQYYEKEERGRGNFPDRFSARQFPNYSSELNVNALLLGDSALYLCASRGLGRGADTQYFGPGTRLTVL.

V usage is TRBV24-1 and J usage is TRBJ1-1; tentatively, D is TRBD1 (5 bases). The CDR3 covers 13 residues. CDR1 is KGHDR and CDR2 is SFDVKD in the germline V gene. The V end lost 3 bases, the J end lost 6 bases, and 10 bases lay between the germline ends. The CDR3, as DNA: TGTGCCACCAGTGATGAACAGGAATCTGAAGCTTTCTTT. As protein: CATSDEQESEAFF.

The chain joins TRBV19 to TRBJ1-1, with D possibly being TRBD1 (6 bases). Trimming removed 2 bases from V and 1 base from J, with 11 bases in between. This CDR3 comprises 15 residues. Germline CDR1 is LNHDA and CDR2 is SQIVND (reference sequence). The CDR3 protein is CASSISWTENTEAFF. The DNA for the CDR3 is TGTGCCAGTAGTATATCTTGGACAGAGAACACTGAAGCTTTCTTT.

The J gene is TRBJ1-2, the V gene TRBV6-5, with no clear D. CDR3 length: 14 residues. Trimming removed 0 bases at V and 4 bases at J, with 9 bases between. Germline V CDR1 and CDR2: MNHEY, SVGAGI. CDR3 coding DNA: TGTGCCAGCAGTTACTCGTCGAGTTTCTATGGCTACACCTTC. Translated: CASSYSSSFYGYTF.

This clone was counted only a few times. The chain is built from TRBV19 and TRBJ1-5; D may be TRBD1 (6 bases). Germline assignment: CDR1 LNHDA and CDR2 SQIVND (reference sequence). The V end lost 4 bases, the J end lost 6 bases, and 16 bases lay between the germline ends. The CDR3 is made up of 15 amino acids. CDR3: CASSNRDTEIQPQHF. The CDR3 nucleotides read TGTGCCAGTAGTAACCGGGACACGGAGATTCAGCCCCAGCATTTT.

The chain links TRBV30 to TRBJ2-3; 13 nucleotides agree with TRBD2. The germline CDR1 and CDR2 sequences are GTSNPN and SVGIG (reference sequence). J was trimmed by 6 bases and V by 1 base; bases with no gene match: 4. The CDR3 has 15 residues. CDR3 sequence (DNA): TGTGCCTGGAGTGGGACTAGCGGGGGTCGGGATACGCAGTATTTT. Its protein product is CAWSGTSGGRDTQYF.

The rearrangement links TRBV7-8 to TRBJ2-7, with 13 bases lining up with TRBD2. The CDR3 sequence is 16 residues long. The ends lost 5 bases at V and 2 bases at J; junction bases unmatched: 6. Germline CDR1 is SGHVS and CDR2 is FQNEAQ. Here the CDR3 reads CASSEEGLAGTYEQYF. CDR3 in DNA: TGTGCCAGCAGCGAAGAGGGACTAGCGGGGACCTACGAGCAGTACTTC.

The CDR3 region has the DNA TGTGCCAGCAGCTCTCCCCGGGAGGGTAGGACAGATACGCAGTATTTT. It specifies CASSSPREGRTDTQYF. The chain couples TRBV5-6 to TRBJ2-3; the match to TRBD2 covers 8 bases. Per the germline V gene, CDR1 is SGHDT and CDR2 is YYEEEE. The CDR3 has 16 residues. With 3 bases clipped from V and 3 bases from J, the junction kept 9 bases outside the gene matches.

The chain employs TRBV7-9 and TRBJ2-2; 8 bases align to TRBD2. CDR3 size: 16 residues. Unmatched junction bases numbered 12, after V lost 6 bases and J lost 6 bases. Germline V gives CDR1 SEHNR, CDR2 FQNEAQ (reference sequence). CDR3 protein: CASSSGGAAPAGELFF. The CDR3 DNA follows: TGTGCCAGCAGTTCGGGGGGGGCGGCCCCGGCCGGGGAGCTGTTTTTT.

The chain joins TRBV5-1 to TRBJ1-5; TRBD1 agrees at 9 bases. The CDR3 is 17 amino acids. CDR1 and CDR2 from the germline V gene are SGHRS and YFSETQ. With V trimmed by 2 bases and J by 2 bases, 8 bases remained unmatched. The CDR3 DNA is TGCGCCAGCAGCTTAGACTGGACAGGGGAGGGCAATCAGCCCCAGCATTTT. Its protein product is CASSLDWTGEGNQPQHF.